The 20 T cell receptor beta chains given below trace back to one sample, sequenced in a study of CD8 T cells in ankylosing spondylitis. Their antigen targets remain unknown. MiXCR, run by TCRdb on the 5' RACE reads, gives a single entry per CDR3 protein. The data show under 550,000 distinct CDR3 sequences, roughly a quarter seen once. Study results and limitations: Among TCR beta sequences, a motif of eight highly homologous variants appeared characteristic of ankylosing spondylitis blood.

Sequencing was performed on blood, either unsorted or a sorted T cell fraction (not recorded which). The receptor source for this set is a male donor with ankylosing spondylitis.

This rearrangement joins TRBV5-4 to TRBJ1-2; TRBD1 is a possible D gene (6 bases). V was pared by 7 bases and J by 1 base, with 14 bases between. Germline values: CDR1 SGHNT, CDR2 YYREEE (reference sequence). This CDR3 is built from 14 residues. The CDR3 DNA reads TGTGCCAGCCACGGACAGACCGTTAACTATGGCTACACCTTC. It translates to CASHGQTVNYGYTF.

This clonotype appeared a few times. The rearrangement links TRBV12-3 or TRBV12-4 to TRBJ2-2; TRBD1 is a possible D gene (6 bases). The V end was cut by 0 bases, the J end by 7 bases, with 12 bases between. The CDR3 sequence is 15 residues long. CDR3 bases: TGTGCCAGCAGTTTAGCGCTCAGCAGGGGCGGGGAGCTGTTTTTT. It encodes CASSLALSRGGELFF.

This clonotype was seen only a few times. The V and J genes are TRBV11-2 and TRBJ2-3; 10 positions agree with TRBD1. The CDR3 contains 15 residues. The trim removed 3 bases at V and 3 bases at J, leaving 3 bases unmatched. Germline V CDR1 and CDR2: SGHAT, FQNNGV. The chain's CDR3 is CASSFDRGQTDTQYF. CDR3 coding DNA: TGTGCCAGCAGCTTTGACAGGGGGCAAACAGATACGCAGTATTTT. Complete variable domain (other parts from reference TRBV11-2 and TRBJ2-3): EAGVAQSPRYKIIEKRQSVAFWCNPISGHATLYWYQQILGQGPKLLIQFQNNGVVDDSQLPKDRFSAERLKGVDSTLKIQPAKLEDSAVYLCASSFDRGQTDTQYFGPGTRLTVL.

This clonotype showed up just a few times. CDR3: CASSTPAGRDGNEQFF. In nucleotides, the CDR3 is TGCGCCAGCAGCACACCCGCGGGGAGGGACGGCAATGAGCAGTTCTTC. The V call is TRBV5-1, the J call TRBJ2-1, with 7 bases fitting TRBD2. The CDR3 is 16 residues long. Germline V lookup: CDR1 SGHRS, CDR2 YFSETQ. Trimming at V came to 4 bases and at J to 6 bases, leaving 13 bases not matched to a gene.

This clonotype was counted only a few times. V is TRBV29-1 and J is TRBJ2-5; possible D gene TRBD1, 5 bases. Germline values: CDR1 SQVTM, CDR2 ANQGSEA. The CDR3 loop spans 12 amino acids. Trimming took off 2 bases at V and 7 bases at J, with 11 bases between the two ends. CDR3 region: CSVEQGRGTQYF. CDR3 nucleotide sequence: TGCAGCGTTGAACAGGGTCGAGGGACCCAGTACTTC.

This rearrangement joins TRBV5-5 to TRBJ1-1; the match to TRBD1 covers 8 bases. This CDR3 has 14 residues. Looked up from germline, CDR1 is SGHKS and CDR2 is YYEKEE (reference sequence). Trimming removed 4 bases from V and 8 bases from J; junction bases left unmatched: 10. The DNA of the CDR3 is TGTGCCAGCAGCGTAACCACAGGGGGGATAGAAGCTTTCTTT. It encodes CASSVTTGGIEAFF. The whole variable domain, filled in from reference TRBV5-5 and TRBJ1-1, reads DAGVTQSPTHLIKTRGQQVTLRCSPISGHKSVSWYQQVLGQGPQFIFQYYEKEERGRGNFPDRFSARQFPNYSSELNVNALLLGDSALYLCASSVTTGGIEAFFGQGTRLTVV.

The chain combines TRBV2 with TRBJ1-5; a possible D gene is TRBD1 (5 bases). Germline values: CDR1 SNHLY, CDR2 FYNNEI. V was pared by 6 bases and J by 8 bases, with 14 bases between. The CDR3 spans 13 residues. The DNA of the CDR3 is TGTGCCAGCAGAGACGACGGGGCGAAGCCCCAGCATTTT. Its protein product is CASRDDGAKPQHF.

This clonotype was recorded a few times. CDR3 in amino acids: CATSRQGETQYF. CDR3 bases: TGTGCCACCAGCCGACAGGGGGAGACCCAGTACTTC. This chain uses TRBV24-1 with TRBJ2-5; 8 positions match TRBD1. V gave up 7 bases and J gave up 5 bases; unmatched junction bases: 2. The germline CDR1 and CDR2 sequences are KGHDR and SFDVKD. This CDR3 spans 12 amino acids.

The chain combines TRBV5-1 with TRBJ2-7; 12 bases are shared with TRBD2. Germline CDR1 is SGHRS and CDR2 is YFSETQ. This CDR3 has 15 residues. V was clipped by 4 bases and J by 6 bases; unmatched bases: 8. Here the CDR3 reads CASSPASGRALEQYF. CDR3 bases: TGCGCCAGCAGCCCGGCTAGCGGGAGGGCCCTCGAGCAGTACTTC. Variable domain in full (rest from reference TRBV5-1 and TRBJ2-7): KAGVTQTPRYLIKTRGQQVTLSCSPISGHRSVSWYQQTPGQGLQFLFEYFSETQRNKGNFPGRFSGRQFSNSRSEMNVSTLELGDSALYLCASSPASGRALEQYFGPGTRLTVT.

The chain combines TRBV20-1 with TRBJ2-3, with 7 bases lining up with TRBD2. There are 18 residues in the CDR3. In germline, CDR1 is DFQATT, CDR2 SNEGSKA (reference sequence). Trimming cost V 4 bases and J 2 bases; bases outside gene matches: 18. CDR3 DNA sequence: TGCAGTGCTATCGGCCGCCTGGGGCGGGAGACTCCCACAGATACGCAGTATTTT. This codes for CSAIGRLGRETPTDTQYF.

The genes are TRBV5-1 and TRBJ1-1, with a tentative D call TRBD1 (6 bases). Deletions cut 1 base from V and 3 bases from J, with 10 bases between. The CDR3 is 14 amino acids. CDR1 SGHRS and CDR2 YFSETQ come from the germline V gene. CDR3: CASSLTGRDTEAFF. As DNA, the CDR3 is TGCGCCAGCAGCTTGACAGGGAGGGACACTGAAGCTTTCTTT. Full variable domain (remainder filled in from reference TRBV5-1 and TRBJ1-1): KAGVTQTPRYLIKTRGQQVTLSCSPISGHRSVSWYQQTPGQGLQFLFEYFSETQRNKGNFPGRFSGRQFSNSRSEMNVSTLELGDSALYLCASSLTGRDTEAFFGQGTRLTVV.

V and J are TRBV18 and TRBJ2-7, with 12 bases lining up with TRBD2. V gave up 2 bases and J gave up 7 bases; unmatched junction bases: 12. There are 17 residues in the CDR3. The germline V gene has CDR1 KGHSH and CDR2 LQKENI. In nucleotides, the CDR3 is TGTGCCAGCTCACCAACACTAGCGGGAGGAACCTCTGAGGAGCAGTACTTC. It encodes CASSPTLAGGTSEEQYF. Full variable domain (remainder filled in from reference TRBV18 and TRBJ2-7): NAGVMQNPRHLVRRRGQEARLRCSPMKGHSHVYWYRQLPEEGLKFMVYLQKENIIDESGMPKERFSAEFPKEGPSILRIQQVVRGDSAAYFCASSPTLAGGTSEEQYFGPGTRLTVT.

The rearrangement uses TRBV5-1 and TRBJ1-4, with 8 bases lining up with TRBD1. Looked up from germline, CDR1 is SGHRS and CDR2 is YFSETQ. The CDR3 has 14 residues. V was pared by 3 bases and J by 4 bases, with 2 bases of the junction left unmatched. The CDR3 spells CASSWTGNNEKLFF. The CDR3 nucleotides are TGCGCCAGCAGCTGGACAGGGAATAATGAAAAACTGTTTTTT.

The chain carries TRBV20-1 and TRBJ2-1; D gene ambiguous. The CDR3 loop spans 15 amino acids. CDR1 DFQATT and CDR2 SNEGSKA come from the germline V gene (reference sequence). The V end lost 0 bases, the J end lost 4 bases, and 13 bases lay between the germline ends. CDR3 nucleotides: TGCAGTGCTAGAGATCCCGGGCCTCGATACAATGAGCAGTTCTTC. This translates into CSARDPGPRYNEQFF.

The chain has TRBV7-9 and TRBJ2-7; 10 nucleotides agree with TRBD1. The length of the CDR3 is 15 residues. The V and J ends lost 5 bases and 5 bases, in that order; junction bases with no gene match: 9. The germline gives CDR1 SEHNR, CDR2 FQNEAQ (reference sequence). CDR3 DNA: TGTGCCAGCAGCCCCTGGGACAGGGGATCAGACGAGCAGTACTTC. Translation: CASSPWDRGSDEQYF.

The V and J genes are TRBV20-1 and TRBJ2-7, with TRBD1 matching over 7 bases. The CDR3 is 15 amino acids. Germline V CDR1 and CDR2: DFQATT, SNEGSKA (reference sequence). The J segment lost 4 bases and the V segment lost 3 bases, leaving 12 bases of the junction unmatched. CDR3 residues: CSASSGQGVSYEQYF. The CDR3 nucleotides read TGCAGTGCTAGTTCGGGGCAGGGGGTTTCGTACGAGCAGTACTTC.

In nucleotides, the CDR3 is TGCGCCAGCAGCTTGGGCCCGGGACAGGGGTTTTGGAATGAGCAGTTCTTC. This encodes CASSLGPGQGFWNEQFF. The V call is TRBV5-1, the J call TRBJ2-1, with TRBD1 matching 10 bases. This CDR3 is 17 amino acids long. The V gene end was trimmed by 0 bases and the J gene end by 7 bases; junction bases not matched to a gene: 10. Germline CDR1 SGHRS, CDR2 YFSETQ.

This clonotype was observed a few times. The gene calls are TRBV30 and TRBJ2-2; a possible D gene is TRBD1 (6 bases). V was trimmed by 1 base and J by 6 bases, leaving 6 bases between them. Per the germline V gene, CDR1 is GTSNPN and CDR2 is SVGIG (reference sequence). This CDR3 region has 12 residues. The CDR3 loop is CAWSAGAGELFF. CDR3 bases: TGTGCCTGGAGTGCAGGGGCCGGGGAGCTGTTTTTT.

Only a few counts were recorded for this clonotype. The rearrangement uses TRBV7-9 and TRBJ2-7, with D uncertain. V lost 2 bases to trimming and J lost 4 bases, with 6 bases between them. Germline CDR1 is SEHNR and CDR2 is FQNEAQ (reference sequence). This CDR3 is built from 12 residues. This CDR3 reads CASSLRQYEQYF. CDR3 bases: TGTGCCAGCAGCTTAAGACAATACGAGCAGTACTTC.

In its sample, this clonotype was seen once. The rearrangement uses TRBV4-2 and TRBJ1-5; weak D call: TRBD1 (6 bases). The CDR3 is 17 amino acids. The germline V gene has CDR1 LGHNA and CDR2 YNFKEQ. Trimming stripped 0 bases from V and 4 bases from J, with 16 bases between. CDR3 in amino acids: CASSQEAAGVWNQPQHF. In DNA form, the CDR3 reads TGTGCCAGCAGCCAAGAAGCAGCAGGGGTCTGGAATCAGCCCCAGCATTTT.